This passage covers 31 T cell receptor beta chains from one sample sequenced in a study of T cell changes during pregnancy in multiple sclerosis (dated by TCRdb to between 2018 and 2021). The library was generated by the immunoSEQ multiplex PCR assay. The table comes from immuneACCESS by way of TCRdb, which keeps in-frame sequences with V and J called. Part of the clones is missing from these tables; in studies checked, under half for an unresolved V gene and the rest for unknown reasons. For this sample there are around 50,000 clones; 93% appear just once. Around 4% of the sample belongs to the ten largest clones. The specimen was CD8+ T cells from peripheral blood mononuclear cells, collected in the second trimester of pregnancy. These receptors originate from a female donor with multiple sclerosis, enrolled in a pregnancy study.

V is TRBV14 and J is TRBJ2-2; 8 positions match TRBD2. The CDR3 sequence is 15 residues long. Germline CDR1 reads SGHDN; CDR2 reads FVKESK. Germline trimming cut 2 bases from V and 5 bases from J; bases unmatched to any gene: 4. CDR3 bases: TGTGCCAGCAGCCAAAGCGGGAGTTATACCGGGGAGCTGTTTTTT. Its translation is CASSQSGSYTGELFF.

The rearrangement uses TRBV30 and TRBJ2-1; TRBD1 matches 9 bases. This CDR3 spans 14 amino acids. CDR1 and CDR2 (germline): GTSNPN, SVGIG (reference sequence). Trimming took 1 base from V and 7 from J; bases not matched to a gene: 5. CDR3 in amino acids: CAWSGGTGSNEQFF. CDR3 bases: TGTGCCTGGAGTGGCGGGACAGGGTCGAATGAGCAGTTCTTC.

The gene calls are TRBV7-9 and TRBJ1-5; 9 bases are shared with TRBD1. Germline V gene data show CDR1 as SEHNR and CDR2 as FQNEAQ (reference sequence). Losses at the gene ends were 1 base for V and 2 bases for J; bases not matched to a gene: 12. The CDR3 is 19 amino acids. CDR3 in DNA: TGTGCCAGCAGCTTAGACCCGACAGGGGGGCCATGGGGCAATCAGCCCCAGCATTTT. Protein sequence: CASSLDPTGGPWGNQPQHF.

The CDR3 sequence is CASSYSTGRTQETQYF. The CDR3 region has the DNA TGTGCCAGCAGTTACTCGACAGGGAGGACTCAAGAGACCCAGTACTTC. V gene TRBV6-6 combines with J gene TRBJ2-5; weak D call: TRBD1 (7 bases). With 0 bases removed from V and 2 bases from J, the gap between germline ends came to 13 bases. The CDR3 loop spans 16 amino acids. CDR1 MNHNY and CDR2 SVGAGI come from the germline V gene (reference sequence).

V is TRBV5-1 and J is TRBJ2-7; 7 bases align to TRBD1. Germline CDR1 reads SGHRS; CDR2 reads YFSETQ. The V and J ends lost 3 bases and 4 bases, in that order; junction bases with no gene match: 10. The CDR3 contains 15 residues. The CDR3 DNA sequence: TGCGCCAGCAGCTATACCGGGACAGTTTATTACGAGCAGTACTTC. It yields the protein CASSYTGTVYYEQYF.

The rearrangement uses TRBV9 and TRBJ2-3; D gene uncertain. V was trimmed by 0 bases and J by 5 bases, leaving 7 bases between them. The CDR3 length is 13 residues. Germline CDR1 SGDLS, CDR2 YYNGEE. The DNA of the CDR3 is TGTGCCAGCAGCGTAGGGTCTAAAGATACGCAGTATTTT. It yields the protein CASSVGSKDTQYF.

V and J are TRBV4-1 and TRBJ2-7; 8 nucleotides align to TRBD2. The CDR3 has 15 amino acids. Germline values: CDR1 MGHRA, CDR2 YSYEKL. The J segment lost 6 bases and the V segment lost 1 base, leaving 8 bases of the junction unmatched. This CDR3 is CASSQGLAGSVEQYF. CDR3 coding DNA: TGCGCCAGCAGCCAAGGATTAGCGGGAAGTGTCGAGCAGTACTTC.

The chain is built from TRBV19 and TRBJ2-7; D is undetermined. The CDR3 is made up of 12 amino acids. Germline lookup yields CDR1 LNHDA and CDR2 SQIVND (reference sequence). Trimming left V 6 bases short and J 2 bases short, with 8 bases between. The chain's CDR3 is CASSPDTYEQYF. The DNA for the CDR3 is TGTGCCAGTAGCCCCGACACCTACGAGCAGTACTTC.

The chain employs TRBV6-1 and TRBJ1-1, with 8 bases fitting TRBD1. Trimming took 5 bases from V and 6 from J; bases not matched to a gene: 8. The germline CDR1 and CDR2 sequences are MNHNS and SASEGT. The CDR3 covers 14 residues. The CDR3: CASSTGQGYAEAFF. The CDR3 DNA reads TGTGCCAGCAGTACTGGACAGGGTTACGCTGAAGCTTTCTTT.

This clone was detected only once. The V and J genes are TRBV2 and TRBJ1-1; unclear D gene. Germline V gives CDR1 SNHLY, CDR2 FYNNEI. Trimming stripped 3 bases from V and 3 bases from J, with 11 bases between. CDR3 length equals 14 residues. In nucleotides, the CDR3 is TGTGCCAGCAGTGACCCAAGGAGCGACACTGAAGCTTTCTTT. Protein: CASSDPRSDTEAFF.

The V call is TRBV6-6, the J call TRBJ2-1, with D perhaps TRBD1 (6 bases). The CDR3 loop spans 16 amino acids. Germline values: CDR1 MNHNY, CDR2 SVGAGI (reference sequence). Trimming shortened V by 0 bases and J by 8 bases, and 17 bases separated the two germline ends. The CDR3 region is CASSYSKSRGGDEQFF. CDR3 nucleotides: TGTGCCAGCAGTTACTCGAAATCCCGTGGGGGCGATGAGCAGTTCTTC.

The chain has TRBV19 and TRBJ2-6, with 11 bases lining up with TRBD1. This CDR3 region has 20 residues. In germline, CDR1 is LNHDA, CDR2 SQIVND (reference sequence). The trim removed 9 bases at V and 2 bases at J, leaving 18 bases unmatched. This chain's CDR3 is CASRYPLLGQGAPGANVLTF. The CDR3 DNA reads TGTGCCAGCCGATACCCCCTCCTCGGACAGGGGGCTCCTGGGGCCAACGTCCTGACTTTC.

The chain combines TRBV10-3 with TRBJ2-7; 10 bases line up with TRBD2. Germline lookup yields CDR1 ENHRY and CDR2 SYGVKD. The CDR3 has 13 amino acids. Unmatched junction bases numbered 3, after V lost 8 bases and J lost 2 bases. The CDR3 sequence: CAILAGAPYEQYF. The CDR3 nucleotides are TGTGCCATCCTAGCGGGAGCCCCCTACGAGCAGTACTTC.

This chain links TRBV29-1 with TRBJ2-7; 12 positions match TRBD1. The J segment lost 3 bases and the V segment lost 6 bases, leaving 12 bases of the junction unmatched. CDR3 size: 16 residues. In germline, CDR1 is SQVTM, CDR2 ANQGSEA. CDR3 nucleotides: TGCAGCGTGTACCGGGACAGGGGGCGCGACCTCTACGAGCAGTACTTC. Translating gives CSVYRDRGRDLYEQYF.

The chain has TRBV29-1 and TRBJ2-7, with 10 positions matching TRBD1. Germline CDR1 reads SQVTM; CDR2 reads ANQGSEA. J lost 4 bases, V lost 3 bases, and 6 bases had no gene match. The length of the CDR3 is 14 residues. CDR3: CSVDTGTGVYEQYF. The CDR3 region has the DNA TGCAGCGTTGATACTGGGACAGGGGTATACGAGCAGTACTTC.

CDR3 in amino acids: CASSVPSGGLSSYNEQFF. The CDR3, as DNA: TGTGCCAGCAGCGTTCCTAGCGGGGGCCTCAGCTCCTACAATGAGCAGTTCTTC. This chain joins TRBV9 and TRBJ2-1; 10 bases match TRBD2. The CDR3 totals 18 residues. Germline values: CDR1 SGDLS, CDR2 YYNGEE. J gave up 0 bases and V 2 bases, and 8 bases lay outside the gene matches.

The chain uses TRBV2 and TRBJ1-1; D not certain. Looked up from germline, CDR1 is SNHLY and CDR2 is FYNNEI. The CDR3 totals 11 residues. Trimming removed 1 base from V and 7 bases from J, with 4 bases in between. DNA of the CDR3: TGTGCCAGCAGTGAAGGTATTGAAGCTTTCTTT. Its protein is CASSEGIEAFF.

The gene calls are TRBV2 and TRBJ1-3; 9 nucleotides line up with TRBD1. J lost 3 bases, V lost 6 bases, and 12 bases had no gene match. The CDR3 extends over 17 amino acids. Germline V gene lookup returns CDR1 SNHLY and CDR2 FYNNEI. This CDR3 is CASSVSPRTGDGNTIYF. The CDR3 bases are TGTGCCAGCAGCGTTTCGCCTCGGACAGGGGATGGAAACACCATATATTTT. Supplemented by reference TRBV2 and TRBJ1-3, the full variable domain reads EPEVTQTPSHQVTQMGQEVILRCVPISNHLYFYWYRQILGQKVEFLVSFYNNEISEKSEIFDDQFSVERPDGSNFTLKIRSTKLEDSAMYFCASSVSPRTGDGNTIYFGEGSWLTVV.

The V call is TRBV4-3, the J call TRBJ2-2; a weak D match, TRBD2 (7 bases). V was pared by 1 base and J by 3 bases, with 27 bases between. The CDR3 loop spans 21 amino acids. CDR1 is LGHNA, CDR2 YSLEER, per germline. The DNA for the CDR3 is TGCGCCAGCAGCCAAGCCCGTGTCACAGGGAGGGCGGACTATTACACCGGGGAGCTGTTTTTT. Protein product: CASSQARVTGRADYYTGELFF.

The chain is built from TRBV29-1 and TRBJ2-7; 10 bases match TRBD2. With V trimmed by 1 base and J by 3 bases, 6 bases remained unmatched. This CDR3 region has 15 residues. Germline lookup yields CDR1 SQVTM and CDR2 ANQGSEA. The CDR3 DNA reads TGCAGCGTTGAAGGGGGGACTAGCGCTAGCTACGAGCAGTACTTC. It encodes CSVEGGTSASYEQYF.

The chain has TRBV7-2 and TRBJ2-3, with D possibly being TRBD1 (6 bases). This CDR3 has 15 amino acids. Trimming stripped 5 bases from V and 0 bases from J, with 12 bases between. Germline V lookup: CDR1 SGHTA, CDR2 FQGNSA. CDR3 sequence: CASSRDIFSTDTQYF. The CDR3 region has the DNA TGTGCCAGCAGCCGGGACATTTTTAGCACAGATACGCAGTATTTT.

The chain recombines TRBV9 with TRBJ2-1; possible D gene TRBD2, 5 bases. Germline loops: CDR1 SGDLS, CDR2 YYNGEE. Between the trimmed V and J ends, which lost 0 bases and 0 bases, there was a span of 10 bases. There are 16 residues in the CDR3. CDR3 region: CASSVGLSSSYNEQFF. CDR3 in DNA: TGTGCCAGCAGCGTAGGACTATCAAGCTCCTACAATGAGCAGTTCTTC.

V gene TRBV19 combines with J gene TRBJ2-1; 8 bases are shared with TRBD2. CDR3 length equals 14 residues. With V trimmed by 5 bases and J by 6 bases, 6 bases remained unmatched. Germline V gene lookup returns CDR1 LNHDA and CDR2 SQIVND (reference sequence). The CDR3 is CASSFTSGGNEQFF. The CDR3 DNA is TGTGCCAGTAGTTTTACTAGCGGCGGCAATGAGCAGTTCTTC.

This clone was detected once. The chain carries TRBV7-9 and TRBJ2-7; 11 bases line up with TRBD2. The germline V gene encodes CDR1 SEHNR and CDR2 FQNEAQ (reference sequence). The CDR3 length is 14 residues. V lost 5 bases and J lost 7; bases outside the gene matches: 7. In DNA, the CDR3 is TGTGCCAGCAGCCCCGGACTAGCGGGTTGGGAGCAGTACTTC. Translating gives CASSPGLAGWEQYF.

The CDR3 region has the DNA TGTGCCAGTTCCGGGACTAGCGATGATACGCAGTATTTT. It codes for CASSGTSDDTQYF. V is TRBV7-9 and J is TRBJ2-3, with 10 bases fitting TRBD2. This CDR3 is 13 amino acids long. V dropped 9 bases and J dropped 6; count of bases not matched to a gene: 6. CDR1 and CDR2 (germline): SEHNR, FQNEAQ (reference sequence).

Concerning this clone itself: In the same sample, other DNA sequences code for this CDR3. This chain connects TRBV27 to TRBJ1-2; TRBD1 matches at 7 bases. The CDR3 contains 13 residues. Per germline, CDR1 MNHEY and CDR2 SMNVEV (reference sequence). The V and J ends lost 6 bases and 2 bases, in that order; junction bases with no gene match: 3. This chain's CDR3 is CASSLQGNYGYTF. DNA for the CDR3: TGTGCCAGCAGCCTACAGGGGAACTATGGCTACACCTTC.

The V and J genes are TRBV2 and TRBJ2-5, with 10 bases aligning to TRBD2. CDR1 and CDR2 (germline): SNHLY, FYNNEI. There are 16 residues in the CDR3. The CDR3 protein is CGNSEVAGGGEETQYF. DNA for the CDR3: TGTGGGAATAGTGAGGTAGCGGGGGGTGGGGAAGAGACCCAGTACTTC.

The chain links TRBV28 to TRBJ1-5; D call uncertain. The CDR3 extends over 14 amino acids. V was clipped by 2 bases and J by 0 bases, with 5 bases between them. In germline, CDR1 is MDHEN, CDR2 SYDVKM. The CDR3, as DNA: TGTGCCAGCAGTTTACAGGTTAGCAATCAGCCCCAGCATTTT. It codes for CASSLQVSNQPQHF.

The chain carries TRBV9 and TRBJ2-7, with 9 nucleotides matching TRBD1. Losses at the gene ends were 0 bases for V and 12 bases for J; bases not matched to a gene: 7. This CDR3 has 13 residues. CDR1 is SGDLS and CDR2 is YYNGEE in the germline V gene. The CDR3 DNA follows: TGTGCCAGCAGCGTAGAGGACAGGGGAACAATGTACTTC. The encoded protein is CASSVEDRGTMYF.

This CDR3 reads CASSSLLAGVGDEQFF. The DNA of the CDR3 is TGTGCCAGCAGTTCCCTACTAGCGGGAGTAGGAGATGAGCAGTTCTTC. J is TRBJ2-1 and V is TRBV28, with 11 bases that match TRBD2. Germline V gene sequence: CDR1 MDHEN, CDR2 SYDVKM. The CDR3 runs 16 residues. J gave up 8 bases and V 4 bases, and 10 bases lay outside the gene matches.

This clone was observed once. The chain has TRBV11-3 and TRBJ2-1; 7 bases fit TRBD2. Germline CDR1 reads SGHNT; CDR2 reads YENEEA. Trimming cost V 2 bases and J 5 bases; bases outside gene matches: 3. This CDR3 comprises 14 residues. The CDR3 bases are TGTGCCAGCAGCTTAAGCGGGGCCCACAATGAGCAGTTCTTC. Its protein product is CASSLSGAHNEQFF.